The 8 T cell receptor beta chains below were found in one sample sequenced in a study of blood T cell repertoires in COVID-19. TCRdb's copy holds only in-frame clones and misses some; the assay was immunoSEQ multiplex PCR. The table lists roughly 140,000 clones, about 80% of them singletons. The sequenced sample consisted of peripheral blood. The receptors come from a man between 65 and 85 years old who had recovered from COVID-19.

The genes are TRBV5-1 and TRBJ2-7; 10 bases align to TRBD1. The CDR3 is made up of 15 amino acids. The germline V gene encodes CDR1 SGHRS and CDR2 YFSETQ. V lost 2 bases, J lost 5 bases, and 7 bases stayed unmatched. Here the CDR3 reads CASSFFGDRGDEQYF. The CDR3 nucleotides are TGCGCCAGCAGCTTCTTTGGGGACAGGGGCGACGAGCAGTACTTC.

The chain links TRBV11-2 to TRBJ1-2; TRBD1 matches at 7 bases. CDR1 is SGHAT and CDR2 is FQNNGV in the germline V gene. The CDR3 spans 16 residues. V shed 1 base and J 5 bases; nucleotides not matched to a gene: 10. The CDR3, as DNA: TGTGCCAGCAGCTTAGGACCACGGGACAGTGTTTATGGCTACACCTTC. It translates to CASSLGPRDSVYGYTF.

This clone was counted a few times. This chain joins TRBV4-3 and TRBJ1-6; D remains ambiguous. Trimming removed 4 bases from V and 3 bases from J, with 7 bases in between. The CDR3 consists of 14 residues. Germline V gene lookup returns CDR1 LGHNA and CDR2 YSLEER. CDR3 DNA sequence: TGCGCCAGCAGCCGCGGATTCTATAATTCACCCCTCCACTTT. Its translation is CASSRGFYNSPLHF.

V usage is TRBV5-1 and J usage is TRBJ2-1; a weak D match, TRBD2 (5 bases). Germline CDR1 SGHRS, CDR2 YFSETQ. The V and J ends lost 4 bases and 12 bases respectively, with 17 bases between them. The length of the CDR3 is 13 residues. The CDR3 DNA is TGCGCCAGCAGCGTCGCCCCCGGGGTCGGGCAGTTCTTC. Protein: CASSVAPGVGQFF.

As regards this clone: One end of the junction varies from germline; a read error may be responsible. The rearrangement uses TRBV5-1 and TRBJ1-1; a possible D gene is TRBD1 (6 bases). CDR1 and CDR2 (germline): SGHRS, YFSETQ. The CDR3 runs 11 residues. The CDR3 spells CATSGGSEAFF. The CDR3 bases are TGCGCCACCAGCGGGGGCTCAGAAGCTTTCTTT.

This clone has only a few counts. The chain combines TRBV18 with TRBJ2-1; the D gene is possibly TRBD1 (5 bases). The CDR3 contains 14 residues. Germline CDR1 is KGHSH and CDR2 is LQKENI. V was trimmed by 6 bases and J by 7 bases, leaving 16 bases between them. CDR3 DNA: TGTGCCAGCTCCTCTGTCAGGGTTGGTAATGAGCAGTTCTTC. It specifies CASSSVRVGNEQFF.

The gene calls are TRBV5-5 and TRBJ2-6; TRBD1 matches 12 bases. The V segment lost 4 bases and the J segment 0 bases; nucleotides outside the gene matches: 11. The CDR3 is 20 residues long. CDR1 SGHKS and CDR2 YYEKEE come from the germline V gene (reference sequence). The CDR3 here is CASSPLPGQGATSGANVLTF. The CDR3 DNA reads TGTGCCAGCAGCCCGCTCCCGGGACAGGGGGCCACCTCTGGGGCCAACGTCCTGACTTTC.

The rearrangement uses TRBV30 and TRBJ1-6; D is uncertain. The CDR3 runs 15 residues. Trimming removed 1 base from V and 9 bases from J, with 16 bases in between. Per the germline V gene, CDR1 is GTSNPN and CDR2 is SVGIG (reference sequence). The CDR3 protein is CAWSGNLPGGSPLHF. CDR3 nucleotide sequence: TGTGCCTGGAGTGGAAACCTCCCAGGAGGTTCACCCCTCCACTTT.